Listed here are 16 T cell receptor beta chains from one sample, sequenced in a study of blood T cell repertoires in COVID-19. Clones were read by immunoSEQ multiplex PCR, and TCRdb kept only the in-frame ones, dropping some. The profile shows 300,000 to 450,000 clones, approximately 80% of them singletons. The sample taken for sequencing was peripheral blood. Receptor source: a human donor with acute or convalescent COVID-19. The donor label of this sample is uncertain.

The rearrangement uses TRBV9 and TRBJ2-5, with TRBD1 as a possible D gene (5 bases). Germline CDR1 and CDR2: SGDLS and YYNGEE. The CDR3 is 14 amino acids. The ends were cut back, 6 bases at V and 5 bases at J, with 17 bases in the middle. CDR3 sequence: CASTRTLQDETQYF. CDR3 DNA sequence: TGTGCCAGCACTCGGACACTTCAGGACGAGACCCAGTACTTC.

This chain uses TRBV30 with TRBJ1-6; 7 positions match TRBD1. The CDR3 contains 15 residues. Germline loops: CDR1 GTSNPN, CDR2 SVGIG (reference sequence). J was trimmed by 8 bases and V by 4 bases; bases with no gene match: 11. The CDR3 loop reads CAWTHGQALYSPLHF. The CDR3 DNA is TGTGCCTGGACTCATGGACAGGCCTTATATTCACCCCTCCACTTT.

The genes are TRBV27 and TRBJ1-1; TRBD1 aligns across 10 bases. V dropped 10 bases and J dropped 0; count of bases not matched to a gene: 8. Looked up from germline, CDR1 is MNHEY and CDR2 is SMNVEV (reference sequence). This CDR3 has 15 amino acids. The CDR3 DNA reads TGTGCCACCCGAAGGGACAGGGGTCTGAACACTGAAGCTTTCTTT. Its translation is CATRRDRGLNTEAFF.

The chain carries TRBV3-1 (or the pseudogene TRBV3-2) and TRBJ1-2; D uncertain. Trimming removed 3 bases from V and 6 bases from J, with 14 bases in between. CDR1 and CDR2 (germline): LGHDT, YNNKEL (reference sequence). The CDR3 has 14 residues. The CDR3 protein is CASSHGPRTHGYTF. The CDR3 DNA sequence: TGTGCCAGCAGCCATGGGCCCCGCACCCATGGCTACACCTTC.

The gene calls are TRBV15 and TRBJ1-2, with D maybe TRBD1 (5 bases). Trimming took off 0 bases at V and 1 base at J, with 18 bases between the two ends. The CDR3 sequence is 18 residues long. Germline V gene sequence: CDR1 LNHNV, CDR2 YYDKDF (reference sequence). The CDR3 reads CATSRDEGAREFNYGYTF. The DNA for the CDR3 is TGTGCCACCAGCAGAGATGAAGGGGCAAGAGAATTTAACTATGGCTACACCTTC.

There are a few counts of this clone. V gene TRBV14 combines with J gene TRBJ2-2; 8 bases map to TRBD2. The CDR3 length is 15 residues. After removal of 5 bases from V and 8 bases from J, the junction contained 10 bases not matched to a gene. Germline V gives CDR1 SGHDN, CDR2 FVKESK. Written as DNA, the CDR3 is TGTGCCAGCAGCAGACTAAGACTAGCGCCAGGGGAGCTGTTTTTT. It specifies CASSRLRLAPGELFF.

The rearrangement joins TRBV29-1 to TRBJ2-7; 8 nucleotides agree with TRBD1. V lost 5 bases to trimming and J lost 5 bases; unmatched junction nucleotides: 8. The CDR3 runs to 13 residues. Germline lookup yields CDR1 SQVTM and CDR2 ANQGSEA. This CDR3 reads CSVSRTGRNEQYF. CDR3 coding DNA: TGCAGCGTTTCCCGGACAGGGAGGAACGAGCAGTACTTC.

This clone showed up just a few times. The V call is TRBV11-2, the J call TRBJ2-7; D might be TRBD2 (5 bases). V dropped 1 base and J dropped 7 bases, with 17 bases sitting between them. Per germline, CDR1 SGHAT and CDR2 FQNNGV. The CDR3 covers 15 residues. CDR3 sequence: CASSLVRTSPQEQYF. CDR3 nucleotides: TGTGCCAGCAGCTTAGTCCGGACTTCTCCCCAGGAGCAGTACTTC.

V gene TRBV28 combines with J gene TRBJ1-1; tentative D call: TRBD1 (6 bases). Germline-derived CDR1 and CDR2 are MDHEN and SYDVKM. V lost 11 bases, J lost 0 bases, and 10 bases lay in between. CDR3 length equals 12 residues. CDR3 DNA: TGTGCCTCCGGACAGTTGAACACTGAAGCTTTCTTT. Its translation is CASGQLNTEAFF.

This rearrangement joins TRBV18 to TRBJ2-1; weak D call: TRBD2 (5 bases). V was trimmed by 3 bases and J by 2 bases, leaving 17 bases between them. Per the germline V gene, CDR1 is KGHSH and CDR2 is LQKENI. There are 17 residues in the CDR3. The CDR3 loop reads CASSPWSREFAYNEQFF. DNA of the CDR3: TGTGCCAGCTCACCTTGGAGTAGGGAGTTCGCCTACAATGAGCAGTTCTTC.

J is TRBJ2-1 and V is TRBV3-1 (or the pseudogene TRBV3-2); the match to TRBD2 covers 7 bases. J was trimmed by 10 bases and V by 4 bases; bases with no gene match: 7. CDR3 length: 13 residues. Germline lookup yields CDR1 LGHDT and CDR2 YNNKEL (reference sequence). Here the CDR3 DNA reads TGTGCCAGCAGCCTAGGACTAGTTAACGAGCAGTTCTTC. Amino acid sequence: CASSLGLVNEQFF.

The rearrangement links TRBV2 to TRBJ1-6; D is unclear. V lost 3 bases to trimming and J lost 7 bases, with 10 bases between them. The CDR3 is 14 residues long. Germline-derived CDR1 and CDR2 are SNHLY and FYNNEI. This chain's CDR3 is CASSEQRGNSPLHF. The CDR3 bases are TGTGCCAGCAGTGAGCAGCGCGGGAATTCACCCCTCCACTTT.

The chain carries TRBV5-1 and TRBJ1-1; 8 bases are a match to TRBD1. The germline V gene encodes CDR1 SGHRS and CDR2 YFSETQ. V was clipped by 4 bases and J by 6 bases; unmatched bases: 5. This CDR3 spans 13 amino acids. The CDR3 DNA sequence: TGCGCCAGCAGCAGGACAGGGATCCCTGAAGCTTTCTTT. It is translated as CASSRTGIPEAFF.

The V and J genes are TRBV5-1 and TRBJ1-3; D is perhaps TRBD1 (5 bases). Trimming pared 0 bases from V and 3 bases from J, leaving 10 bases between. CDR3 length: 15 amino acids. Germline V gene sequence: CDR1 SGHRS, CDR2 YFSETQ. CDR3 loop: CASSLGPGRGNTIYF. The CDR3 nucleotides are TGCGCCAGCAGCTTGGGTCCAGGGCGTGGAAACACCATATATTTT.

To note about this clone: This CDR3 is also generated by other DNA sequences in the sample. J is TRBJ2-7 and V is TRBV7-8; 7 bases align to TRBD1. The V gene end was trimmed by 5 bases and the J gene end by 2 bases; junction bases not matched to a gene: 9. CDR1 and CDR2 (germline): SGHVS, FQNEAQ. The CDR3 has 15 amino acids. The CDR3 loop reads CASSPRGQGAYEQYF. The CDR3 DNA is TGTGCCAGCAGCCCTAGGGGGCAGGGGGCCTACGAGCAGTACTTC.

The chain carries TRBV2 and TRBJ1-5, with 7 bases that match TRBD1. Trimming removed 7 bases from V and 6 bases from J; junction bases left unmatched: 12. The CDR3 extends over 15 amino acids. Germline V gene sequence: CDR1 SNHLY, CDR2 FYNNEI. CDR3 bases: TGTGCCAGCACCTTCGTCGACAGGGTAGCTCAGCCCCAGCATTTT. The encoded protein is CASTFVDRVAQPQHF.